The clone carrying this T cell receptor (beta chain) was found a few times. This record belongs to a study of blood T cell repertoires in COVID-19. Germline CDR1 KGHSH, CDR2 LQKENI. The CDR3 sequence is 17 residues long. Trimming took 3 bases from V and 5 from J, leaving 21 bases between them. Original handling: Amplification from reference gene primers served as the basis for estimated nucleated cell counts. Some clones are missing from TCRdb's copy, which holds only in-frame ones; the method was immunoSEQ multiplex PCR. D and trimming come from the DNA, and the V and J calls and clone size come from that table. The sample holds about 170,000 clones; around 82% are singletons and the top ten take approximately 2%.

Sequencing was performed on peripheral blood. The chain recombines TRBV18 with TRBJ2-3, with TRBD1 as a possible D gene (6 bases). The receptor's source is a woman aged 80 or over with acute or convalescent COVID-19. The CDR3 DNA sequence: TGTGCCAGCTCACCGTTAATGGGGGCCGGGAAGGGAGATACGCAGTATTTT. Translating it yields CASSPLMGAGKGDTQYF.